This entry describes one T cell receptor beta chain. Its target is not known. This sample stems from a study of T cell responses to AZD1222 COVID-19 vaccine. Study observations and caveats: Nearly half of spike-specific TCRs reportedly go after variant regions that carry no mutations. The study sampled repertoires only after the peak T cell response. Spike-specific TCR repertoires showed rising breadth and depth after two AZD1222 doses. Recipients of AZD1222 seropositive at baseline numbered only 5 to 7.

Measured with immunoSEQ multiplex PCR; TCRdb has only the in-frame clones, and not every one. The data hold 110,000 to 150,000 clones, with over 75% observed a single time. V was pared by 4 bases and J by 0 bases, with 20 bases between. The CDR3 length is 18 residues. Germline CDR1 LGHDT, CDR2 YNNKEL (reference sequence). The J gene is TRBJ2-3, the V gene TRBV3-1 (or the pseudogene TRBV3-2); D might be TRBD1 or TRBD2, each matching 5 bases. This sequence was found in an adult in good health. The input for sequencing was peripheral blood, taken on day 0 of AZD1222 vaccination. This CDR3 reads CASSRGHAGWESTDTQYF. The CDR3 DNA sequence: TGTGCCAGCAGCCGTGGACATGCTGGGTGGGAGAGCACAGATACGCAGTATTTT.